This T cell receptor (beta chain) was documented in a study of PD-L1 blockade in urothelial cancer. Whole-study context: Analyzed time points were 3 weeks (second dose) and 6 weeks after therapy began.

The CDR3 is made up of 19 amino acids. CDR1 SGHRS and CDR2 YFSETQ come from the germline V gene. The V and J ends lost 0 bases and 5 bases, in that order; junction bases with no gene match: 15. Profiling relied on immunoSEQ multiplex PCR, and the TCRdb table lists in-frame clones only, not all of them. Here the sample spans about 110,000 clones, about 91% being singletons. Noted time point: peripheral blood 6 weeks after treatment start. The diagnosis in patients was locally advanced or metastatic urothelial carcinoma. The V gene is TRBV5-1, the J gene TRBJ2-7, with TRBD2 matching over 12 bases. The sequenced sample was PBMCs, obtained around atezolizumab (anti-PD-L1) treatment. The receptor comes from a man aged 60-69 years with urothelial cancer. In nucleotides, the CDR3 is TGCGCCAGCAGCTTGGCACCTAGCGGGAGGGCCGATAGGGGAGACGAGCAGTACTTC. It codes for CASSLAPSGRADRGDEQYF. The full variable domain, in which reference TRBV5-1 and TRBJ2-7 provide the parts outside the CDR3, is KAGVTQTPRYLIKTRGQQVTLSCSPISGHRSVSWYQQTPGQGLQFLFEYFSETQRNKGNFPGRFSGRQFSNSRSEMNVSTLELGDSALYLCASSLAPSGRADRGDEQYFGPGTRLTVT.